This TCR beta chain stems from a study of blood T cell repertoires in COVID-19. Sequenced by immunoSEQ multiplex PCR; TCRdb stores in-frame clones only, minus some. The sample consists of roughly 290,000 clones, approximately 85% of them appearing once. The CDR3 has 14 residues. This TCR came from a woman aged 25-40 years who had recovered from COVID-19. This chain joins TRBV21-1 and TRBJ1-1; TRBD1 is taken as the D call from the table, unchecked against the DNA. TRBV21-1 is termed a pseudogene. Sequenced sample: PBMCs or T cells enriched from blood (not recorded which). CDR3 bases: TGTGCCAGCAGCCCACAGGGGGGACACACTGAAGCTTTCTTT. Amino acid sequence: CASSPQGGHTEAFF.